The sequence of this T cell receptor (beta chain) was determined in a study of T cells after yellow fever vaccination. Across the study: SMART-Seq v4 Ultra Low Input handled preparation of low-cell-number fractions. Study observations and caveats: Shared CD4/CD8 clonotypes were a small share, likely from convergent recombination.

A word on this clonotype: Its antigen is as yet unknown.

CDR3 length equals 16 residues. Looked up from germline, CDR1 is MNHNS and CDR2 is SASEGT. After removal of 6 bases from V and 0 bases from J, the junction contained 4 bases not matched to a gene. The 5'RACE template-switching step produced TCR cDNA and added a universal primer site and UMIs. TCRdb reanalysed the 5' RACE reads using MiXCR and keeps one entry per CDR3 protein. The table has 300,000 to 400,000 distinct CDR3 sequences, 7% to 10% seen once. The input for sequencing was PBMCs, taken 35 to 50 days after the first yellow fever vaccination. The chain joins TRBV6-1 to TRBJ2-5; 13 bases match TRBD2. The sequence derives from a young man who received the YFV17D yellow fever vaccine. The CDR3 nucleotides are TGTGCCAGCAGCCACGGACTAGCGGGGGACCAAGAGACCCAGTACTTC. Amino acids: CASSHGLAGDQETQYF.